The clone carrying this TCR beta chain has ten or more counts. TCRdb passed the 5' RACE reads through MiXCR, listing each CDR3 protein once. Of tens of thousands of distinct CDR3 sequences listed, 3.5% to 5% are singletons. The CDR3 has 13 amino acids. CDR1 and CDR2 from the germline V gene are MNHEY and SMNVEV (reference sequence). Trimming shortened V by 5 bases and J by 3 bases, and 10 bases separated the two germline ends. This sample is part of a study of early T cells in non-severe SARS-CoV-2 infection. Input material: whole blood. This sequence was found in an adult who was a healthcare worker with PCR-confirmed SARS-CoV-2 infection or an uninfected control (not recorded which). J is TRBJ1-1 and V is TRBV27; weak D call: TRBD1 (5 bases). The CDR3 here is CASSVTRDTEAFF. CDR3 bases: TGTGCCAGCAGTGTAACCAGGGACACTGAAGCTTTCTTT.